A selection of T cell receptor beta chains follows, all from one sample in a study of T cells in Graves' hyperthyroidism and ophthalmopathy. TCRdb re-analysed the multiplex PCR reads in MiXCR, keeping a single row per CDR3 protein. The table shows approximately 560,000 distinct CDR3 sequences, with approximately 14% occurring only once. The sequenced material came from blood. These TCRs come from a woman aged 25 to 39 with Graves' hyperthyroidism. Both conserved end residues are part of each CDR3. D genes are given only for firm matches. Rows give clone size only sometimes, using once, few, many, or a class for an expanded clone.

V	D	size	J	DNA	CDR3
TRBV19	TRBD2	few	TRBJ2-1	TGTGCCAGTGGACTAGCGGGAGCGAGTGAGCAGTTCTTC	CASGLAGASEQFF
TRBV19	.	.	TRBJ2-4	TGTGCCAGTAGTATATCCGTGGGCAAAAACATTCAGTACTTC	CASSISVGKNIQYF
TRBV3-1	TRBD1	many	TRBJ2-5	TGTGCCAGCAGCCAAGAGAAGGCAGGGGGAGAGACCCAGTACTTC	CASSQEKAGGETQYF
TRBV28	TRBD1	.	TRBJ2-5	TGTGCCAGCAGTGGCCGTACCGGGACAGCGAACTTC	CASSGRTGTANF
TRBV5-1	.	many	TRBJ2-2	TGCGCCAGCAGTGTTAAGGCAGGCGGGGAGCTGTTTTTT	CASSVKAGGELFF
TRBV7-2	.	many	TRBJ2-3	TGTGCCAGCAGCTTAGGGTATTGGAGGACGACAGATACGCAGTATTTT	CASSLGYWRTTDTQYF
TRBV7-2	TRBD2	few	TRBJ2-7	TGTGCCAGCAGCCTAGCGGGTTCCTTCTCCTACGAGCAGTACTTC	CASSLAGSFSYEQYF
TRBV14	TRBD2	few	TRBJ2-1	TGTGCCAGCAGCCTAAATCTAGCGGGATACTACAATGAGCAGTTCTTC	CASSLNLAGYYNEQFF
TRBV20-1	TRBD2	many	TRBJ2-7	TGCAGTGCTAGGGTCGGGACTAGCGGGAGTTACGAGCAGTACTTC	CSARVGTSGSYEQYF
TRBV24-1	TRBD1	many	TRBJ2-1	TGTGCCACCAGTGATCCCAGGGGGCTGGGGCTAGCTGGCAACAATGAGCAGTTCTTC	CATSDPRGLGLAGNNEQFF
TRBV28	.	many	TRBJ1-4	TGTGCCAGCAGTTTATGGCAGGAGGCTAATGAAAAACTGTTTTTT	CASSLWQEANEKLFF
TRBV15	TRBD2	many	TRBJ2-1	TGTGCCACCAGTACCCTAGCGGGAGGCTACAATGAGCAGTTCTTC	CATSTLAGGYNEQFF
TRBV20-1	.	.	TRBJ1-1	TGCAGTGCCCTCGGACCGAGAAACACTGAAGCTTTCTTT	CSALGPRNTEAFF
TRBV19	.	.	TRBJ1-2	TGTGCCAGCGGACAGAGCGCTAACTATGGCTACACCTTC	CASGQSANYGYTF
TRBV9	.	.	TRBJ2-1	TGTGCCAGCAGCGTAACGCTGGATGAGCAGTTCTTC	CASSVTLDEQFF
TRBV3-1	.	many	TRBJ1-1	TGTGCCAGCAGCCAAGGGCCCCGTTGGACTGAAGCTTTCTTT	CASSQGPRWTEAFF
TRBV12-3/TRBV12-4	.	many	TRBJ2-5	TGTGCCAGCAGTCCGACGCGTCGATCCGAGACCCAGTACTTC	CASSPTRRSETQYF
TRBV12-3/TRBV12-4	.	few	TRBJ2-1	TGTGCCAGCAGTTTCCCCGCTTTGCAGCTCTCCTACAATGAGCAGTTCTTC	CASSFPALQLSYNEQFF
TRBV20-1	.	few	TRBJ2-1	TGCAGTGCTAGAGTTGCGCCCACCTACAATGAGCAGTTCTTC	CSARVAPTYNEQFF
TRBV7-9	TRBD1	many	TRBJ2-7	TGTGCCAGCAGCCAAGGGGGGACAGGGGCCTACGAGCAGTACTTC	CASSQGGTGAYEQYF
TRBV20-1	TRBD2	.	TRBJ2-2	TGCAGTGCTAGAACAATCGCTGGCGGGAGTGGCACCGGGGAGCTGTTTTTT	CSARTIAGGSGTGELFF
TRBV12-3/TRBV12-4	.	many	TRBJ2-1	TGTGCCAGCAGCGACACCGGGACTCCTAACAAAGAGCAGTTCTTC	CASSDTGTPNKEQFF
TRBV5-1	.	many	TRBJ2-3	TGCGCCAGCAGCTTGGGGCAGTCCGATACGCAGTATTTT	CASSLGQSDTQYF
TRBV7-2	TRBD2	.	TRBJ2-5	TGTGCCAGCAGCTTAGCGCAAGCGGGAGGACAAGAGACCCAGTACTTC	CASSLAQAGGQETQYF
TRBV20-1	TRBD2	many	TRBJ2-7	TGCAGTGCTAGAGGGAGTGGACTAGCGGGAGCCCGCTACGAGCAGTACTTC	CSARGSGLAGARYEQYF
TRBV20-1	.	few	TRBJ1-4	TGCAGTGCTAGAAAAGGGGATGAAAAACTGTTTTTT	CSARKGDEKLFF
TRBV29-1	.	.	TRBJ2-1	TGCAGCGTATCCCCTCGCGGCGGGGTCTACAATGAGCAGTTCTTC	CSVSPRGGVYNEQFF
TRBV7-3	TRBD2	many	TRBJ2-3	TGTGCCAGCAGCTTATGGGCGGGAGCCGAAGGAGATACGCAGTATTTT	CASSLWAGAEGDTQYF
TRBV18	TRBD2	few	TRBJ2-1	TGTGCCAGCTCACCTGAGCGGGGCCGCGGGGAGCAGTTCTTC	CASSPERGRGEQFF
TRBV12-3/TRBV12-4	.	many	TRBJ2-1	TGTGCCAGCAGTTTTTTCGGGAGTGGCAATGAGCAGTTCTTC	CASSFFGSGNEQFF
TRBV7-9	.	many	TRBJ2-7	TGTGCCAGCAGCTTAGAATTCAGGGTTCTCGAGCAGTACTTC	CASSLEFRVLEQYF
TRBV14	TRBD2	.	TRBJ2-5	TGTGCCAGCAGCCAAGCCTTACCTAGGACTAGCGGTAGCGCTCATTGGGGAGAGACCCAGTACTTC	CASSQALPRTSGSAHWGETQYF
TRBV3-1	TRBD2	many	TRBJ2-2	TGTGCCAGCAGCCAAGGCGGGAGGGCCGGGGAGCTGTTTTTT	CASSQGGRAGELFF
TRBV3-1	.	.	TRBJ2-3	TGTGCCAGCAAGGGACTCCCAGGATCAGATACGCAGTATTTT	CASKGLPGSDTQYF
TRBV19	.	few	TRBJ1-4	TGTGCCAGTAGCCCGACCGGGACACTCAATGAAAAACTGTTTTTT	CASSPTGTLNEKLFF
TRBV20-1	TRBD2	.	TRBJ2-1	TGCAGTGCTAGGGAACTAGGGACTAGCGGGAGGATTCTTAGCTCCTACAATGAGCAGTTCTTC	CSARELGTSGRILSSYNEQFF
TRBV20-1	.	many	TRBJ2-7	TGCAGTGCTAGTACCCTGCAGGCCAGCTCCTACGAGCAGTACTTC	CSASTLQASSYEQYF
TRBV6-2/TRBV6-3	.	.	TRBJ1-2	TGTGCCGGGGGGGGTCATGGCTATGGCTACACCTTC	CAGGGHGYGYTF
TRBV29-1	.	.	TRBJ2-1	TGCAGCGTTGAAGGAGTTTATCGGGACTCCTACAATGAGCAGTTCTTC	CSVEGVYRDSYNEQFF
TRBV29-1	.	few	TRBJ1-3	TGCAGCGTTGCCCTTCTCTCTGGAAACACCATATATTTT	CSVALLSGNTIYF
TRBV3-1	TRBD1	few	TRBJ2-2	TGTGCCAGCAGGGGCGGACAGGGGTCCGGGGAGCTGTTTTTT	CASRGGQGSGELFF
TRBV28	.	many	TRBJ1-2	TGTGCCAGCAGTTTGCCCCAGGGCTATGGCTACACCTTC	CASSLPQGYGYTF
TRBV5-1	TRBD2	many	TRBJ2-1	TGCGCCAGCAGCAAATCGGGACTAGCGGGGTCTTTCAGCTCCTACAATGAGCAGTTCTTC	CASSKSGLAGSFSSYNEQFF
TRBV6-1	.	.	TRBJ2-1	TGTGCCAGCAGTGAATCTGGCAGCCCCCATTGGCAGTTCTTC	CASSESGSPHWQFF
TRBV9	.	.	TRBJ2-7	TGTGCCAGCAGCCCCCACGAAGGCGCTTACTACGAGCAGTACTTC	CASSPHEGAYYEQYF
TRBV7-2	.	.	TRBJ2-7	TGTGCCAGCAGCTTATGGGGGCGACAAACCTACGAGCAGTACTTC	CASSLWGRQTYEQYF